These 29 T cell receptor beta chains share one sample of origin, sequenced in a study of blood T cell repertoires in COVID-19. Sequencing was performed with immunoSEQ multiplex PCR; in TCRdb, only in-frame clones are kept and a portion is missing. The sample carries about 300,000 clones, more than 75% recorded once. Source material: peripheral blood. The receptor set was obtained from a woman in her thirties or forties who had recovered from COVID-19.

J is TRBJ2-1 and V is TRBV30; the D gene is possibly TRBD1 (5 bases). V was shortened by 2 bases and J by 7 bases, with 9 bases between the two germline ends. This CDR3 has 12 amino acids. The germline CDR1 and CDR2 sequences are GTSNPN and SVGIG (reference sequence). CDR3 nucleotide sequence: TGTGCCTGGAGTCATCAGGGAAATGAGCAGTTCTTC. Translating it yields CAWSHQGNEQFF.

The V and J genes are TRBV18 and TRBJ2-4, with D possibly TRBD2 on 6 matching bases. The ends were cut back, 6 bases at V and 4 bases at J, with 19 bases in the middle. CDR3 size: 16 residues. The germline V gene encodes CDR1 KGHSH and CDR2 LQKENI. CDR3 protein: CASSRRGAGQKNIQYF. The CDR3 DNA follows: TGTGCCAGCTCCCGGAGGGGCGCCGGGCAAAAAAACATTCAGTACTTC.

The CDR3 nucleotides are TGCGCCAGCAGCTTGGAGACGGGACAGGGATTCGGAGAGACCCAGTACTTC. Encoded protein: CASSLETGQGFGETQYF. The chain has TRBV5-1 and TRBJ2-5, with 9 bases lining up with TRBD1. CDR1 SGHRS and CDR2 YFSETQ come from the germline V gene. J lost 4 bases, V lost 0 bases, and 10 bases had no gene match. The CDR3 is 17 amino acids.

The rearrangement links TRBV7-2 to TRBJ1-4; TRBD1 aligns across 7 bases. Per the germline V gene, CDR1 is SGHTA and CDR2 is FQGNSA. CDR3 size: 13 residues. Trimming cost V 3 bases and J 12 bases; bases outside gene matches: 7. In DNA form, the CDR3 reads TGTGCCAGCAGCTTCGTCAGGGGGGAGGAACTGTTTTTT. Translating it yields CASSFVRGEELFF.

This clone was seen a single time. In nucleotides, the CDR3 is TGTGCCAGCTCACAGGGACAGGGGACAGCCACAGATACGCAGTATTTT. It yields the protein CASSQGQGTATDTQYF. This chain joins TRBV18 and TRBJ2-3; 10 nucleotides match TRBD1. The junction had 6 bases not matched to a gene; V was cut back by 4 bases and J by 2 bases. The CDR3 runs 16 residues. CDR1 and CDR2 (germline): KGHSH, LQKENI.

Only a few counts were recorded for this clone. The chain joins TRBV27 to TRBJ1-6; D might be TRBD1 (6 bases). Trimming shortened V by 4 bases and J by 6 bases, and 16 bases separated the two germline ends. This CDR3 has 16 residues. In germline, CDR1 is MNHEY, CDR2 SMNVEV (reference sequence). CDR3 loop: CASSSLTGTFNSPLHF. CDR3 bases: TGTGCCAGCAGTTCCCTGACAGGAACCTTTAATTCACCCCTCCACTTT.

The chain recombines TRBV5-1 with TRBJ1-5; D gene unclear. Germline V gives CDR1 SGHRS, CDR2 YFSETQ. CDR3 size: 13 residues. V was trimmed by 4 bases and J by 5 bases, leaving 10 bases between them. This CDR3 is CASSVAVHQPQHF. CDR3 coding DNA: TGCGCCAGCAGCGTGGCAGTTCATCAGCCCCAGCATTTT.

This rearrangement joins TRBV10-3 to TRBJ1-5, with 9 bases matching TRBD1. V trimming: 3 bases; J trimming: 7 bases; junction bases outside the gene matches: 4. CDR3 length equals 14 residues. CDR1 ENHRY and CDR2 SYGVKD come from the germline V gene. In DNA form, the CDR3 reads TGTGCCATCAGTGAAACAGGGGGCGAGCAGCCCCAGCATTTT. This translates into CAISETGGEQPQHF.

The chain uses TRBV10-2 and TRBJ1-5; D gene unclear. Germline CDR1 and CDR2: WSHSY and SAAADI. The V end was cut by 0 bases, the J end by 0 bases, with 6 bases between. There are 15 residues in the CDR3. The CDR3 protein is CASSESTYSNQPQHF. CDR3 DNA sequence: TGCGCCAGCAGTGAGTCCACCTATAGCAATCAGCCCCAGCATTTT.

V and J are TRBV27 and TRBJ2-5; maybe TRBD2 (6 bases). Germline-derived CDR1 and CDR2 are MNHEY and SMNVEV (reference sequence). CDR3 length equals 14 residues. The ends were cut back, 4 bases at V and 4 bases at J, with 13 bases in the middle. The DNA for the CDR3 is TGTGCCAGCAGTTCCGACTGGAGGGGAGAGACCCAGTACTTC. Translating it yields CASSSDWRGETQYF.

The rearrangement links TRBV29-1 to TRBJ1-6, with TRBD1 matching over 7 bases. CDR1 and CDR2 (germline): SQVTM, ANQGSEA. The CDR3 has 13 residues. J was trimmed by 6 bases and V by 4 bases; bases with no gene match: 3. The CDR3 here is CSVGTGLNSPLHF. In nucleotides, the CDR3 is TGCAGCGTTGGGACAGGCCTTAATTCACCCCTCCACTTT.

The rearrangement joins TRBV27 to TRBJ1-2, with 7 bases that match TRBD1. This CDR3 region has 14 residues. Germline CDR1 and CDR2: MNHEY and SMNVEV (reference sequence). The J segment lost 6 bases and the V segment lost 6 bases, leaving 10 bases of the junction unmatched. CDR3 sequence: CASRRGGNSHGYTF. Written as DNA, the CDR3 is TGTGCCAGCAGGAGAGGGGGCAATTCCCATGGCTACACCTTC.

The chain recombines TRBV30 with TRBJ1-5; 9 nucleotides line up with TRBD1. Trimming removed 5 bases from V and 11 bases from J; junction bases left unmatched: 16. CDR1 is GTSNPN and CDR2 is SVGIG in the germline V gene (reference sequence). The CDR3 extends over 15 amino acids. The DNA for the CDR3 is TGTGCCTGGGCCAAGTCCGGACAGGGGTTGATGGCCCAGCATTTT. It is translated as CAWAKSGQGLMAQHF. Together with reference TRBV30 and TRBJ1-5, the CDR3 gives the full variable domain: SQTIHQWPATLVQPVGSPLSLECTVEGTSNPNLYWYRQAAGRGLQLLFYSVGIGQISSEVPQNLSASRPQDRQFILSSKKLLLSDSGFYLCAWAKSGQGLMAQHFGDGTRLSIL.

This clone came up a few times. Different DNA sequences within this sample yield the same CDR3. The chain joins TRBV5-1 to TRBJ1-3, with D unclear. Trimming shortened V by 1 base and J by 0 bases, and 8 bases separated the two germline ends. CDR1 is SGHRS and CDR2 is YFSETQ in the germline V gene. The CDR3 extends over 15 amino acids. The CDR3 sequence: CASSLSGDSGNTIYF. The CDR3 bases are TGCGCCAGCAGCTTGTCCGGGGACTCTGGAAACACCATATATTTT. The whole variable domain, filled in from reference TRBV5-1 and TRBJ1-3, reads KAGVTQTPRYLIKTRGQQVTLSCSPISGHRSVSWYQQTPGQGLQFLFEYFSETQRNKGNFPGRFSGRQFSNSRSEMNVSTLELGDSALYLCASSLSGDSGNTIYFGEGSWLTVV.

This chain links TRBV5-1 with TRBJ1-6, with TRBD1 matching 9 bases. This CDR3 contains 15 residues. V dropped 4 bases and J dropped 10; count of bases not matched to a gene: 9. Per germline, CDR1 SGHRS and CDR2 YFSETQ. CDR3 sequence (DNA): TGCGCCAGCAGCGGTGGGGACAGGGTCGGCTCACCCCTCCACTTT. As protein: CASSGGDRVGSPLHF. Using reference TRBV5-1 and TRBJ1-6 for the parts outside the CDR3, the full variable domain is KAGVTQTPRYLIKTRGQQVTLSCSPISGHRSVSWYQQTPGQGLQFLFEYFSETQRNKGNFPGRFSGRQFSNSRSEMNVSTLELGDSALYLCASSGGDRVGSPLHFGNGTRLTVT.

The V gene is TRBV7-9, the J gene TRBJ1-6, with 11 positions matching TRBD1. The length of the CDR3 is 15 residues. V was pared by 0 bases and J by 10 bases, with 2 bases of the junction left unmatched. Germline V gene lookup returns CDR1 SEHNR and CDR2 FQNEAQ (reference sequence). CDR3 sequence (DNA): TGTGCCAGCAGCTTAGCGGACAGGGGGCGGTCACCCCTCCACTTT. It encodes CASSLADRGRSPLHF.

This rearrangement joins TRBV5-1 to TRBJ2-5, with 13 bases lining up with TRBD2. This CDR3 is built from 16 residues. With V trimmed by 0 bases and J by 4 bases, 3 bases remained unmatched. CDR1 is SGHRS, CDR2 YFSETQ, per germline. CDR3 sequence reads: CASSLAGLAGVETQYF. In DNA form, the CDR3 reads TGCGCCAGCAGCTTGGCCGGACTAGCGGGGGTAGAGACCCAGTACTTC.

The chain is built from TRBV12-3 or TRBV12-4 and TRBJ1-2; no clear D gene. Trimming stripped 0 bases from V and 7 bases from J, with 9 bases between. This CDR3 is built from 13 residues. The CDR3 DNA is TGTGCCAGCAGTTTAGCGTCCGGGATTGGCTACACCTTC. Its protein is CASSLASGIGYTF.

V usage is TRBV27 and J usage is TRBJ2-2, with D possibly matching TRBD2 (6 bases). The CDR3 extends over 13 amino acids. Germline V CDR1 and CDR2: MNHEY, SMNVEV (reference sequence). The ends were cut back, 3 bases at V and 8 bases at J, with 10 bases in the middle. The CDR3 sequence: CASSLGGSGELFF. DNA for the CDR3: TGTGCCAGCAGTTTGGGGGGATCGGGGGAGCTGTTTTTT.

This chain links TRBV10-1 with TRBJ1-6, with 7 positions matching TRBD1. V was clipped by 4 bases and J by 6 bases; unmatched bases: 0. The CDR3 is 13 residues long. The V gene's germline CDR1 is WNHNN and CDR2 SYGVQD (reference sequence). CDR3 amino acids: CASSAGGNSPLHF. The DNA for the CDR3 is TGCGCCAGCAGTGCAGGGGGTAATTCACCCCTCCACTTT.

The chain combines TRBV2 with TRBJ2-5; 10 bases are a match to TRBD2. This CDR3 is built from 15 residues. CDR1 and CDR2 from the germline V gene are SNHLY and FYNNEI. V gave up 7 bases and J gave up 5 bases; unmatched junction bases: 10. The CDR3 spells CASTLTSGGAETQYF. CDR3 nucleotides: TGTGCCAGCACCTTAACCAGCGGGGGGGCGGAGACCCAGTACTTC.

The V gene is TRBV12-2, the J gene TRBJ2-3; the table's D call of TRBD2 was not tested on the DNA. TRBV12-2 is termed a pseudogene. There are 18 residues in the CDR3. The CDR3 DNA reads as TGTGCAAGTCGCTTAGGGCTGGTGTCTAGCGGGGGGACAGATACGCAGTATTTT. Translated: CASRLGLVSSGGTDTQYF.

The chain has TRBV3-1 (or the pseudogene TRBV3-2) and TRBJ2-5; D is ambiguous. CDR3 size: 18 residues. The germline V gene has CDR1 LGHDT and CDR2 YNNKEL (reference sequence). V was clipped by 4 bases and J by 5 bases, with 26 bases between them. The chain's CDR3 is CASSPLYMKPGTRETQYF. The CDR3 nucleotides read TGTGCCAGCAGCCCGTTATATATGAAACCGGGTACGCGGGAGACCCAGTACTTC.

The J gene is TRBJ2-7, the V gene TRBV18, with a possible D match to TRBD2 (5 bases). The CDR3 covers 14 residues. V gave up 2 bases and J gave up 0 bases, with 8 bases separating them. Germline CDR1 is KGHSH and CDR2 is LQKENI. The CDR3 loop reads CASSPTRSSYEQYF. In nucleotides, the CDR3 is TGTGCCAGCTCACCAACTAGGAGCTCCTACGAGCAGTACTTC.

This chain links TRBV9 with TRBJ2-1, with 7 bases fitting TRBD2. J was trimmed by 10 bases and V by 4 bases; bases with no gene match: 14. Germline loops: CDR1 SGDLS, CDR2 YYNGEE. This CDR3 has 15 amino acids. The CDR3 reads CASSPTSASPGEQFF. CDR3 DNA sequence: TGTGCCAGCAGCCCCACTAGCGCGTCACCAGGAGAGCAGTTCTTC.

Comment on this clone: The junction differs from germline at one of its ends, possibly a read error. The chain carries TRBV7-9 and TRBJ1-1; D might be TRBD1 (5 bases). Germline V CDR1 and CDR2: SEHNR, FQNEAQ (reference sequence). The CDR3 has 12 residues. The CDR3 nucleotides are TGTGCCAGCAGTTTAGACAGCACTGAAGCTTTCTTT. This gives the protein CASSLDSTEAFF.

The genes are TRBV10-3 and TRBJ2-7; weak D call: TRBD1 (5 bases). This CDR3 is 14 amino acids long. The V gene lost 3 bases and the J gene lost 3 bases, with 12 bases spanning the gap. The V gene's germline CDR1 is ENHRY and CDR2 SYGVKD. The CDR3 reads CAISERTRVYEQYF. The DNA for the CDR3 is TGTGCCATCAGTGAACGGACACGCGTCTACGAGCAGTACTTC.

This clone was recorded only once. This chain links TRBV7-9 with TRBJ1-2, with 8 nucleotides matching TRBD1. The V gene's germline CDR1 is SEHNR and CDR2 FQNEAQ (reference sequence). Germline trimming cut 1 base from V and 4 bases from J; bases unmatched to any gene: 11. There are 17 residues in the CDR3. The CDR3 nucleotides are TGTGCCAGCAGCTTAGACGGACAGGGCCTCCTGACCTATGGCTACACCTTC. Translation gives CASSLDGQGLLTYGYTF.

This chain joins TRBV30 and TRBJ1-4, with 9 bases aligning to TRBD1. Germline CDR1 reads GTSNPN; CDR2 reads SVGIG (reference sequence). This CDR3 has 16 residues. V lost 8 bases, J lost 3 bases, and 13 bases stayed unmatched. The CDR3 spells CAGLRQGGKANEKLFF. CDR3 bases: TGTGCCGGACTTCGACAGGGGGGGAAGGCTAATGAAAAACTGTTTTTT.